The 18 T cell receptor beta chains presented below share a single source sample, sequenced in a study of T cell responses to AZD1222 COVID-19 vaccine. The data were produced by immunoSEQ multiplex PCR, yet TCRdb's version contains in-frame clones alone and is incomplete. In the table there are about 110,000 clones, roughly 87% of which are singletons. The sample consisted of peripheral blood, taken on day 0 of AZD1222 vaccination. The receptors here all came from an adult in good health.

This clone came up once. The rearrangement joins TRBV11-2 to TRBJ2-7; 8 nucleotides line up with TRBD1. The junction had 5 bases not matched to a gene; V was cut back by 6 bases and J by 4 bases. The CDR3 totals 13 residues. Germline V CDR1 and CDR2: SGHAT, FQNNGV. CDR3 DNA sequence: TGTGCCAGCAGACAGGACAGGGATTACGAGCAGTACTTC. Translating it yields CASRQDRDYEQYF.

The chain combines TRBV19 with TRBJ2-7; 9 nucleotides agree with TRBD2. With V trimmed by 3 bases and J by 2 bases, 5 bases remained unmatched. In germline, CDR1 is LNHDA, CDR2 SQIVND (reference sequence). The CDR3 length is 15 residues. CDR3 loop: CASSISSGATYEQYF. Written as DNA, the CDR3 is TGTGCCAGTAGTATCTCTAGCGGGGCCACCTACGAGCAGTACTTC.

The rearrangement uses TRBV27 and TRBJ1-5; 7 bases line up with TRBD1. Germline V gene sequence: CDR1 MNHEY, CDR2 SMNVEV (reference sequence). V trimming: 5 bases; J trimming: 6 bases; junction bases outside the gene matches: 7. CDR3 length: 14 amino acids. DNA for the CDR3: TGTGCCAGCAGTCAGACAGGGTTCAGTCAGCCCCAGCATTTT. Its translation: CASSQTGFSQPQHF.

The chain joins TRBV13 to TRBJ1-1, with 8 nucleotides matching TRBD1. The V gene's germline CDR1 is PRHDT and CDR2 FYEKMQ (reference sequence). V shed 3 bases and J 3 bases; nucleotides not matched to a gene: 9. The CDR3 runs 16 residues. The DNA of the CDR3 is TGTGCCAGCAGCTTCCTTTCAGGGGGCCGGGACACTGAAGCTTTCTTT. Protein product: CASSFLSGGRDTEAFF.

V and J are TRBV18 and TRBJ2-3; D may be TRBD2 (7 bases). CDR1 and CDR2 from the germline V gene are KGHSH and LQKENI. This CDR3 is 14 amino acids long. V lost 4 bases and J lost 6, with 14 bases in between. The CDR3 spells CASSLAGATDTQYF. The DNA of the CDR3 is TGTGCCAGCTCACTGGCGGGGGCAACTGATACGCAGTATTTT.

The V call is TRBV2, the J call TRBJ2-7, with D possibly being TRBD1 (5 bases). The CDR3 length is 15 residues. CDR1 is SNHLY and CDR2 is FYNNEI in the germline V gene. Trimming left V 6 bases short and J 0 bases short, with 15 bases between. The CDR3 reads CASRGQGASSYEQYF. The CDR3, as DNA: TGTGCCAGCAGGGGGCAAGGGGCCAGCTCCTACGAGCAGTACTTC.

The chain couples TRBV27 to TRBJ2-5; no clear D. CDR3 length: 14 residues. Germline V gene sequence: CDR1 MNHEY, CDR2 SMNVEV (reference sequence). V was cut by 3 bases and J by 1 base, with 9 bases left in between. The CDR3 loop is CASSFEGTQETQYF. The CDR3 nucleotides are TGTGCCAGCAGTTTTGAAGGAACCCAAGAGACCCAGTACTTC.

The chain is built from TRBV15 and TRBJ1-4, with a tentative D call TRBD1 (5 bases). Germline CDR1 reads LNHNV; CDR2 reads YYDKDF (reference sequence). There are 18 residues in the CDR3. Trimming left V 5 bases short and J 0 bases short, with 19 bases between. The DNA of the CDR3 is TGTGCCACCAGCGCTCATGGGGGGGGACTGGCAACTAATGAAAAACTGTTTTTT. It specifies CATSAHGGGLATNEKLFF. The variable domain in full, with the rest retrieved from reference TRBV15 and TRBJ1-4, is DAMVIQNPRYQVTQFGKPVTLSCSQTLNHNVMYWYQQKSSQAPKLLFHYYDKDFNNEADTPDNFQSRRPNTSFCFLDIRSPGLGDTAMYLCATSAHGGGLATNEKLFFGSGTQLSVL.

This clone turned up a few times. V gene TRBV5-1 combines with J gene TRBJ2-3; D tentatively reads TRBD1 or TRBD2 (6 bases each). CDR3 length: 16 residues. The V end lost 2 bases, the J end lost 6 bases, and 19 bases lay between the germline ends. CDR1 is SGHRS, CDR2 YFSETQ, per germline. The CDR3: CASSFERAPGADTQYF. CDR3 sequence (DNA): TGCGCCAGCAGCTTTGAGCGGGCACCGGGGGCGGATACGCAGTATTTT.

The chain combines TRBV30 with TRBJ2-3, with D tentatively TRBD1 (6 bases). CDR1 GTSNPN and CDR2 SVGIG come from the germline V gene (reference sequence). The CDR3 is made up of 13 amino acids. With 4 bases removed from V and 6 bases from J, the gap between germline ends came to 14 bases. CDR3 region: CAWTGVSLDTQYF. The CDR3 bases are TGTGCCTGGACAGGGGTGTCTCTGGATACGCAGTATTTT.

This chain links TRBV9 with TRBJ1-2; D not certain. Trimming pared 3 bases from V and 4 bases from J, leaving 10 bases between. This CDR3 region has 13 residues. Germline V lookup: CDR1 SGDLS, CDR2 YYNGEE. CDR3 sequence reads: CASSEEGSYGYTF. CDR3 sequence (DNA): TGTGCCAGCAGCGAAGAGGGAAGCTATGGCTACACCTTC.

J is TRBJ2-1 and V is TRBV5-1, with a tentative D call TRBD2 (6 bases). Per the germline V gene, CDR1 is SGHRS and CDR2 is YFSETQ. V lost 3 bases, J lost 8 bases, and 18 bases lay in between. CDR3 length: 15 amino acids. In DNA form, the CDR3 reads TGCGCCAGCAGCTCCTGGGACTCGGGTGGCGATGAGCAGTTCTTC. Translating gives CASSSWDSGGDEQFF.

This chain links TRBV30 with TRBJ1-3; D not certain. The V and J ends lost 4 bases and 4 bases respectively, with 14 bases between them. This CDR3 comprises 14 residues. The germline V gene has CDR1 GTSNPN and CDR2 SVGIG (reference sequence). The CDR3 DNA sequence: TGTGCCTGGACCCCGGGCTCCAGGGGAAACACCATATATTTT. Translating gives CAWTPGSRGNTIYF.

The rearrangement joins TRBV29-1 to TRBJ2-5, with D perhaps assigned TRBD1 or TRBD2 (6 bases each). The V end lost 2 bases, the J end lost 1 base, and 17 bases lay between the germline ends. The CDR3 totals 16 residues. Germline assignment: CDR1 SQVTM and CDR2 ANQGSEA. The CDR3 DNA is TGCAGCGTTGAACGGGGGCCACACTCACTCCAAGAGACCCAGTACTTC. It specifies CSVERGPHSLQETQYF.

This chain links TRBV10-3 with TRBJ2-2; 7 bases map to TRBD1. The V gene end was trimmed by 2 bases and the J gene end by 0 bases; junction bases not matched to a gene: 3. Germline values: CDR1 ENHRY, CDR2 SYGVKD. This CDR3 is built from 16 residues. CDR3 nucleotide sequence: TGTGCCATCAGTGAGCAAGGGACAGCGAACACCGGGGAGCTGTTTTTT. Translation gives CAISEQGTANTGELFF.

This clone was detected only a few times. This chain connects TRBV7-9 to TRBJ2-7; 9 nucleotides align to TRBD2. Trimming took 5 bases from V and 5 from J; bases not matched to a gene: 7. Germline-derived CDR1 and CDR2 are SEHNR and FQNEAQ (reference sequence). CDR3 length: 14 amino acids. The CDR3 reads CASSISGRGDEQYF. For the CDR3, the DNA is TGTGCCAGCAGCATTAGCGGGAGAGGGGACGAGCAGTACTTC.

As DNA, the CDR3 is TGTGCCAGCACCCTAGGGGATTCTGGAAACACCATATATTTT. Amino acid sequence: CASTLGDSGNTIYF. The chain couples TRBV11-2 to TRBJ1-3; weak D call: TRBD1 (5 bases). Germline V gene data show CDR1 as SGHAT and CDR2 as FQNNGV. V lost 7 bases and J lost 1, with 11 bases in between. This CDR3 is 14 amino acids long.

The chain is built from TRBV7-3 and TRBJ2-3; the D is unclear. The CDR3 consists of 15 residues. The V end was cut by 4 bases, the J end by 0 bases, with 11 bases between. Germline CDR1 is SGHTA and CDR2 is FQGTGA. The CDR3 sequence is CASSSSSYSTDTQYF. The DNA for the CDR3 is TGTGCCAGCAGCTCCTCCAGCTATAGCACAGATACGCAGTATTTT.